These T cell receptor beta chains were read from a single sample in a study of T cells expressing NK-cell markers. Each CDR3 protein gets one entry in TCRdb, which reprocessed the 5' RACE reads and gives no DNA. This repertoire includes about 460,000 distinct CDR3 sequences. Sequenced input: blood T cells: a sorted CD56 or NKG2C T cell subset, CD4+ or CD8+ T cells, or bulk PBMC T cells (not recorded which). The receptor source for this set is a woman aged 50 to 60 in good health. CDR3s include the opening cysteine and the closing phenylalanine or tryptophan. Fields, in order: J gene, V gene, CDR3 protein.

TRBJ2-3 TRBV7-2 CASSWPGAVGFTDTQYF
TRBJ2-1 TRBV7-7 CASSLSGPNNEQFF
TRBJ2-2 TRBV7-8 CASSSLTRNTGELFF
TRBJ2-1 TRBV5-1 CASSGRWGSDEQFF
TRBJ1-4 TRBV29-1 CSVSGAATNEKLFF
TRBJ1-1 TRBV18 CASSTLTGEAFF
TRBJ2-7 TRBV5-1 CASRLGQGFAGEPGEQYF
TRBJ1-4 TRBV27 CASRQGANEKLFF
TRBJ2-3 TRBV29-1 CSVPQPDGGQDTQYF
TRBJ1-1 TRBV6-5 CASSEDRVPNTEAFF
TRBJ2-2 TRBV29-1 CSANKQGSGELFF
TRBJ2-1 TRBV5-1 CASGIDGNEQFF
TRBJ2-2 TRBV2 CASSENSVTGELFF
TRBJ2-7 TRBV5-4 CASSASGSSRLYEQYF
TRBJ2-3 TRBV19 CASIREEALGAGGGDTQYF
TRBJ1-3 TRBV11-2 CASSRGQASGNTIYF
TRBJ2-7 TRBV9 CASSVGTPPGYEQYF
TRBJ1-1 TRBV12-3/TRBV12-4 CASSFSQGSAFF
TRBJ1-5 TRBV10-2 CASSVRRGDQPQHF
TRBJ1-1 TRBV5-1 CASSATGTKNTEAFF
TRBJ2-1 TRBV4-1 CASSQTSNRNEQFF
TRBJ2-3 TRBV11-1 CASSLVGLESDTQYF
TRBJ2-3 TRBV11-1 CASSSIGGRGADTQYF
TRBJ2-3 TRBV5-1 CASSRANRPEELYF
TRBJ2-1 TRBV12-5 CASGLVSGGDDNEQFF
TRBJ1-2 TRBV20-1 CSARDLGYGYTF
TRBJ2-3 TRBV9 CASSGPGWETQYF
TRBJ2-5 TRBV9 CASSVDSGGGETQYF